A single sample gave rise to the 3 T cell receptor beta chains below, sequenced in a study of blood T cell repertoires in COVID-19. This table comes from immunoSEQ multiplex PCR, and its TCRdb copy is limited to in-frame clones, with some not included. Among more than 95,000 clones listed, around four fifths were seen once. Sequencing was carried out using peripheral blood. Source of these receptors: a man in his 60s with acute or convalescent COVID-19.

The table lists this clone with a few counts. The CDR3 region has the DNA TGTGCCAGCTCTTTAGACAGGGATGGCTACACCTTC. Its protein is CASSLDRDGYTF. The chain joins TRBV18 to TRBJ1-2; 7 nucleotides line up with TRBD1. V dropped 6 bases and J dropped 6; count of bases not matched to a gene: 4. Germline assignment: CDR1 KGHSH and CDR2 LQKENI. This CDR3 is built from 12 residues.

The chain carries TRBV19 and TRBJ1-2; TRBD1 agrees at 9 bases. Germline loops: CDR1 LNHDA, CDR2 SQIVND (reference sequence). The V gene end was trimmed by 9 bases and the J gene end by 12 bases; junction bases not matched to a gene: 5. The CDR3 covers 10 residues. The CDR3 sequence: CASGQGTHTF. The CDR3 DNA reads as TGTGCCAGCGGACAGGGGACCCACACCTTC.

The chain employs TRBV2 and TRBJ2-3; D possibly corresponds to TRBD2 (6 bases). The CDR3 sequence is 16 residues long. The germline V gene encodes CDR1 SNHLY and CDR2 FYNNEI. Between the trimmed V and J ends, which lost 8 bases and 0 bases, there was a span of 18 bases. CDR3: CASEEGRDPSTDTQYF. CDR3 DNA sequence: TGTGCCAGCGAGGAGGGGCGGGACCCTAGCACAGATACGCAGTATTTT.